A single sample gave rise to the 13 T cell receptor beta chains below, sequenced in a study of blood T cell repertoires in COVID-19. Assay: immunoSEQ multiplex PCR; the TCRdb copy retains only in-frame clones and omits some. Counted here are approximately 110,000 clones, more than 80% occurring once; the ten biggest clones make up approximately 3.5%. Specimen: peripheral blood. Receptors were obtained from a woman of 80 years or more with COVID-19, enrolled during active disease.

This clone has a handful of counts. The rearrangement links TRBV7-9 to TRBJ2-2; 9 positions agree with TRBD1. Germline CDR1 reads SEHNR; CDR2 reads FQNEAQ (reference sequence). J lost 7 bases, V lost 3 bases, and 6 bases had no gene match. This CDR3 contains 15 residues. The CDR3 region is CASSLDRGFFGELFF. In nucleotides, the CDR3 is TGTGCCAGCAGCTTGGACAGGGGATTTTTCGGGGAGCTGTTTTTT.

The V call is TRBV7-2, the J call TRBJ2-7; 9 nucleotides line up with TRBD2. Germline CDR1 reads SGHTA; CDR2 reads FQGNSA. This CDR3 spans 17 amino acids. With V trimmed by 1 base and J by 6 bases, 13 bases remained unmatched. The CDR3 region is CASSLVGRLAEAGEQYF. The CDR3 coding sequence is TGTGCCAGCAGCTTAGTGGGCAGACTAGCGGAGGCCGGCGAGCAGTACTTC.

V is TRBV19 and J is TRBJ2-2; D not certain. Between the trimmed V and J ends, which lost 5 bases and 1 base, there was a span of 11 bases. The CDR3 extends over 15 amino acids. Germline V gene lookup returns CDR1 LNHDA and CDR2 SQIVND (reference sequence). The CDR3 nucleotides are TGTGCCAGTAGTTATACGAGTGGGAACACCGGGGAGCTGTTTTTT. Translated, it gives CASSYTSGNTGELFF. Filled out from reference TRBV19 and TRBJ2-2, the complete variable domain reads DGGITQSPKYLFRKEGQNVTLSCEQNLNHDAMYWYRQDPGQGLRLIYYSQIVNDFQKGDIAEGYSVSREKKESFPLTVTSAQKNPTAFYLCASSYTSGNTGELFFGEGSRLTVL.

The chain carries TRBV5-1 and TRBJ2-7; perhaps TRBD1 as D (5 bases). The CDR3 sequence is 14 residues long. V lost 1 base, J lost 0 bases, and 8 bases lay in between. Germline CDR1 and CDR2: SGHRS and YFSETQ. CDR3 amino acids: CASSLYRSSYEQYF. The CDR3 region has the DNA TGCGCCAGCAGCTTGTACAGGAGCTCCTACGAGCAGTACTTC.

The chain uses TRBV7-9 and TRBJ1-2; the D gene is possibly TRBD1 (6 bases). The CDR3 consists of 17 residues. With 5 bases removed from V and 1 base from J, the gap between germline ends came to 20 bases. Per the germline V gene, CDR1 is SEHNR and CDR2 is FQNEAQ (reference sequence). DNA of the CDR3: TGTGCCAGCAGCCGAGCGGGACAAAGCATAATTAACTATGGCTACACCTTC. Its protein product is CASSRAGQSIINYGYTF.

The chain joins TRBV29-1 to TRBJ2-7; TRBD2 matches 8 bases. This CDR3 has 14 residues. Germline V lookup: CDR1 SQVTM, CDR2 ANQGSEA. V lost 7 bases and J lost 3; bases outside the gene matches: 11. CDR3 sequence (DNA): TGCAGCGCCCTCCGGGAGGGCAATATCTACGAGCAGTACTTC. Protein: CSALREGNIYEQYF.

The V gene is TRBV5-6, the J gene TRBJ2-3; 8 bases agree with TRBD2. Germline V gene data show CDR1 as SGHDT and CDR2 as YYEEEE. Trimming took 0 bases from V and 3 from J; bases not matched to a gene: 9. CDR3 size: 17 residues. The CDR3 spells CASSLARDAGGTDTQYF. In DNA, the CDR3 is TGTGCCAGCAGCTTGGCCAGGGATGCGGGAGGAACAGATACGCAGTATTTT.

The chain uses TRBV20-1 and TRBJ2-5; TRBD2 matches 9 bases. From germline, CDR1 is DFQATT and CDR2 SNEGSKA (reference sequence). The CDR3 has 14 residues. J gave up 4 bases and V 3 bases, and 6 bases lay outside the gene matches. The CDR3 coding sequence is TGCAGTGCTAGTTCGGTAGCGGGAGCAGAGACCCAGTACTTC. Translating gives CSASSVAGAETQYF.

The chain carries TRBV15 and TRBJ1-5; 8 bases are shared with TRBD1. J was trimmed by 4 bases and V by 0 bases; bases with no gene match: 14. CDR3 length equals 19 residues. Germline CDR1 is LNHNV and CDR2 is YYDKDF (reference sequence). The CDR3 reads CATSRDQPGGQAINQPQHF. CDR3 nucleotides: TGTGCCACCAGCAGAGATCAACCGGGGGGACAGGCCATTAATCAGCCCCAGCATTTT.

The chain links TRBV28 to TRBJ2-7, with D uncertain. V lost 4 bases and J lost 2, with 9 bases in between. Germline-derived CDR1 and CDR2 are MDHEN and SYDVKM. The CDR3 contains 13 residues. The CDR3 nucleotides are TGTGCCAGCAGTTCCATGCCTACCTACGAGCAGTACTTC. This gives the protein CASSSMPTYEQYF.

This chain joins TRBV12-3 or TRBV12-4 and TRBJ2-1; TRBD2 agrees at 8 bases. This CDR3 comprises 11 residues. V gave up 6 bases and J gave up 9 bases; unmatched junction bases: 1. CDR3 sequence (DNA): TGTGCCAGCAGGCTAGCGGGTGAGCAGTTCTTC. It specifies CASRLAGEQFF.

The gene calls are TRBV6-5 and TRBJ2-1, with D tentatively TRBD2 (6 bases). Trimming cost V 8 bases and J 4 bases, with 15 bases left between them. This CDR3 is built from 14 residues. Looked up from germline, CDR1 is MNHEY and CDR2 is SVGAGI. For the CDR3, the DNA is TGTGCCAGCGTGTGGGCAGGGAGGTACAATGAGCAGTTCTTC. Its translation: CASVWAGRYNEQFF.

This clone appeared once. The chain uses TRBV18 and TRBJ1-3; possibly TRBD1 for D (6 bases). V shed 3 bases and J shed 0 bases, with 15 bases lying between them. The CDR3 consists of 17 residues. Germline V gene sequence: CDR1 KGHSH, CDR2 LQKENI. CDR3 sequence (DNA): TGTGCCAGCTCACCCCAAGGACAGAGCCTCTCTGGAAACACCATATATTTT. It yields the protein CASSPQGQSLSGNTIYF.